This T cell receptor (beta chain) comes out of a study of blood T cell repertoires in COVID-19. Assay: immunoSEQ multiplex PCR; the TCRdb copy retains only in-frame clones and omits some. The sample carries hundreds of thousands of clones, approximately 85% recorded once. The sequencing input was PBMCs or T cells enriched from blood (not recorded which). This receptor was obtained from a woman between 45 and 60 years old with acute COVID-19.

DNA for the CDR3: TGTGCCAGTAGTTTCAGACAGGGGTCTGGGGCCAACGTCCTGACTTTC. Protein: CASSFRQGSGANVLTF. V usage is TRBV19 and J usage is TRBJ2-6; 8 nucleotides align to TRBD1. The V segment lost 5 bases and the J segment 1 base; nucleotides outside the gene matches: 4. CDR3 length: 16 amino acids. CDR1 is LNHDA, CDR2 SQIVND, per germline (reference sequence).